This T cell receptor (beta chain) derives from a study of CD4 and CD8 cells across lung adenocarcinoma regions. Donors had localized lung adenocarcinoma, a non-small cell lung cancer. MiXCR, applied by TCRdb to the PCR reads, yields one record per CDR3 protein. The table has thousands of distinct CDR3 sequences, 45% seen once. CDR3 length equals 16 residues. V was trimmed by 3 bases and J by 0 bases, leaving 10 bases between them. Per germline, CDR1 SGDLS and CDR2 YYNGEE. The chain combines TRBV9 with TRBJ1-6, with D perhaps matching TRBD1 (5 bases). Material for sequencing was CD8+ T cells from the center of a lung tumor. The sequence was collected from a male donor with lung adenocarcinoma. The CD4 and CD8 labels of this study may be unreliable. The CDR3 sequence is CASSGGISSYNSPLHF. CDR3 nucleotides: TGTGCCAGCAGCGGGGGGATCAGCTCCTATAATTCACCCCTCCACTTT.